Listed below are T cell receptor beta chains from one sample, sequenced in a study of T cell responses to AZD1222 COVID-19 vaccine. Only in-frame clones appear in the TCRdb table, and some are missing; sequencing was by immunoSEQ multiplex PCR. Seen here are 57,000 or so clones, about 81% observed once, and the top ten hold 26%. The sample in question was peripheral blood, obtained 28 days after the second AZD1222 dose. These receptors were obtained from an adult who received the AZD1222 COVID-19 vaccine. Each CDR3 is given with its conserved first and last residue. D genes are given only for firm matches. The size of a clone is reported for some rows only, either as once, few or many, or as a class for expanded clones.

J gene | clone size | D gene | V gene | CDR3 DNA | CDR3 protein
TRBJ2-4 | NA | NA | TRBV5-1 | TGCGCCAGCAGCCGGGACACCGGAGTAAACATTCAGTACTTC | CASSRDTGVNIQYF
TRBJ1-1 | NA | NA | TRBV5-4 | TGTGCCAGCAGCTCGACGGGACGCTTAGGAGGTGGAGCTTTCTTT | CASSSTGRLGGGAFF
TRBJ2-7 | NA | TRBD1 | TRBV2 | TGTGCCAGCAGTCCCCATCTTAGTTGGGACAGGGTTATCTACGAGCAGTACTTC | CASSPHLSWDRVIYEQYF
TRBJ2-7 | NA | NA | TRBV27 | TGTGCCAGCAGTCTCCCCGGGACTGGGCGCTACGAGCAGTACTTC | CASSLPGTGRYEQYF
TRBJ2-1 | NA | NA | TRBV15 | TGTGCCACCAGCAGAGATCTTGGAGGGGTCAATGAGCAGTTCTTC | CATSRDLGGVNEQFF
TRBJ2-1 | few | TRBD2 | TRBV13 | TGTGCCAGCAGCTCGCGCGGCGGGAGCGACTATGAGCAGTTCTTC | CASSSRGGSDYEQFF
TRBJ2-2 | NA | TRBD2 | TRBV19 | TGTGCCAGTGGGGACGGGAGGGCACAAACCGGGGAGCTGTTTTTT | CASGDGRAQTGELFF
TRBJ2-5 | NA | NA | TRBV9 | TGTGCCAGCAGCGTAGATCTTCCGTCTAAAGGCGAGACCCAGTACTTC | CASSVDLPSKGETQYF
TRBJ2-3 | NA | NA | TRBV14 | TGTGCCAGCAGCCAAGGTGCCCCCACCCTTTCGATTCGAGATACGCAGTATTTT | CASSQGAPTLSIRDTQYF
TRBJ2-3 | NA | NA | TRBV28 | TGTGCCAGCAAGGGGGGGCTAGGACAGAAAACAGATACGCAGTATTTT | CASKGGLGQKTDTQYF
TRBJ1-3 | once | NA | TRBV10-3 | TGTGCCATCAGGACTCCTTCCCGGACAGAAAAAAGCCTTGGAAACACCATATATTTT | CAIRTPSRTEKSLGNTIYF
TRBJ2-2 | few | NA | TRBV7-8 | TGTGCCAGCAGCCCCGTGAGGATAGGGGAGCTGTTTTTT | CASSPVRIGELFF
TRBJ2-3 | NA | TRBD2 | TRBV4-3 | TGCGCCAGCAGCCCGGGGACTAGCGGGGCAGATACGCAGTATTTT | CASSPGTSGADTQYF
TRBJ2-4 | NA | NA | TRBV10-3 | TGTGCCATCAGTGAGACCCTAGCCAAAAACATTCAGTACTTC | CAISETLAKNIQYF
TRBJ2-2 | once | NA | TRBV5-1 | TGCGCCAGCAGCTTGGAGTGGTCCGGGGAGCTGTTTTTT | CASSLEWSGELFF